The 27 T cell receptor beta chains reported below all come from one sample, sequenced in a study of blood T cell repertoires in COVID-19. Repertoires were generated with immunoSEQ multiplex PCR, while TCRdb's copy carries only in-frame clones and drops some. The table has about 220,000 clones, more than 70% seen once. The sequencing input was peripheral blood. Receptor source: a human donor in a cohort sampled during active COVID-19.

This sequence joins TRBV20-1 and TRBJ2-7; 7 bases fit TRBD1. The CDR3 covers 13 residues. CDR1 is DFQATT and CDR2 is SNEGSKA in the germline V gene (reference sequence). Trimming at V came to 3 bases and at J to 2 bases, leaving 4 bases not matched to a gene. CDR3 sequence reads: CSASRDRPYEQYF. The CDR3 coding sequence is TGCAGTGCTAGTCGGGACAGACCCTACGAGCAGTACTTC.

This clone was seen a handful of times. This chain joins TRBV28 and TRBJ2-7; D unclear. Germline V CDR1 and CDR2: MDHEN, SYDVKM. V was cut by 9 bases and J by 4 bases, with 16 bases left in between. The CDR3 is 13 residues long. CDR3 sequence reads: CASKTGSQYEQYF. DNA for the CDR3: TGTGCCAGTAAGACTGGCAGTCAGTACGAGCAGTACTTC.

The CDR3 sequence: CASSWDSTYEQYF. The CDR3 coding sequence is TGCGCCAGCAGCTGGGACAGCACCTACGAGCAGTACTTC. The chain links TRBV5-1 to TRBJ2-7; 7 positions agree with TRBD1. V lost 3 bases, J lost 2 bases, and 2 bases stayed unmatched. The CDR3 has 13 residues. Per the germline V gene, CDR1 is SGHRS and CDR2 is YFSETQ.

The chain recombines TRBV19 with TRBJ1-6; 11 bases are a match to TRBD1. Looked up from germline, CDR1 is LNHDA and CDR2 is SQIVND (reference sequence). The J segment lost 6 bases and the V segment lost 6 bases, leaving 4 bases of the junction unmatched. The CDR3 totals 15 residues. The CDR3 loop is CASSGQGALNSPLHF. CDR3 coding DNA: TGTGCCAGTAGCGGACAGGGGGCGCTTAATTCACCCCTCCACTTT.

This clone was recorded only once. The genes are TRBV21-1 and TRBJ2-5; TRBD1 is the table's D call and was not checked against the DNA. TRBV21-1 is an annotated pseudogene. This CDR3 contains 15 residues. The CDR3 coding sequence is TGTGCCAGCAGCAAAGCTGGGACAGGGGGAGAGACCCAGTACTTC. Its protein is CASSKAGTGGETQYF.

The chain has TRBV20-1 and TRBJ2-7; TRBD1 matches at 7 bases. This CDR3 spans 15 amino acids. Unmatched junction bases numbered 11, after V lost 3 bases and J lost 3 bases. Germline CDR1 is DFQATT and CDR2 is SNEGSKA (reference sequence). In DNA form, the CDR3 reads TGCAGTGCTAGTACGGAACCGGGACAGCTCTACGAGCAGTACTTC. Its protein product is CSASTEPGQLYEQYF.

In this sample, this clone turned up many times. The rearrangement uses TRBV28 and TRBJ1-2; D is undetermined. Trimming left V 6 bases short and J 4 bases short, with 21 bases between. The germline CDR1 and CDR2 sequences are MDHEN and SYDVKM. The CDR3 runs 16 residues. CDR3 coding DNA: TGTGCCAGCAGGGTGCAGGCTACCCGGTATATCTATGGCTACACCTTC. This codes for CASRVQATRYIYGYTF.

The genes are TRBV5-1 and TRBJ2-1; possible D gene TRBD1, 6 bases. With 0 bases removed from V and 3 bases from J, the gap between germline ends came to 10 bases. Germline CDR1 is SGHRS and CDR2 is YFSETQ. This CDR3 has 15 amino acids. The DNA of the CDR3 is TGCGCCAGCAGCTTGGCAGGGGTTCTCTACAATGAGCAGTTCTTC. This gives the protein CASSLAGVLYNEQFF. Full variable domain (rest looked up from reference TRBV5-1 and TRBJ2-1): KAGVTQTPRYLIKTRGQQVTLSCSPISGHRSVSWYQQTPGQGLQFLFEYFSETQRNKGNFPGRFSGRQFSNSRSEMNVSTLELGDSALYLCASSLAGVLYNEQFFGPGTRLTVL.

The rearrangement uses TRBV19 and TRBJ2-2; D possibly corresponds to TRBD1 (6 bases). The CDR3 covers 13 residues. Germline lookup yields CDR1 LNHDA and CDR2 SQIVND (reference sequence). V lost 6 bases to trimming and J lost 7 bases, with 12 bases between them. CDR3 sequence (DNA): TGTGCCAGTAGCCAACAGGGATTCGGGGAGCTGTTTTTT. This gives the protein CASSQQGFGELFF. Full variable domain (remainder filled in from reference TRBV19 and TRBJ2-2): DGGITQSPKYLFRKEGQNVTLSCEQNLNHDAMYWYRQDPGQGLRLIYYSQIVNDFQKGDIAEGYSVSREKKESFPLTVTSAQKNPTAFYLCASSQQGFGELFFGEGSRLTVL.

V and J are TRBV5-1 and TRBJ2-5, with TRBD2 identical over 9 bases. The CDR3 loop spans 15 amino acids. Germline V lookup: CDR1 SGHRS, CDR2 YFSETQ. Trimming removed 0 bases from V and 5 bases from J; junction bases left unmatched: 5. The CDR3 is CASSLEGGRVETQYF. The CDR3 bases are TGCGCCAGCAGCTTGGAGGGCGGGAGGGTGGAGACCCAGTACTTC.

The CDR3 DNA sequence: TGTGCCAGCAGTGAAGACAAGTACCAAGAGACCCAGTACTTC. Its translation is CASSEDKYQETQYF. The chain employs TRBV2 and TRBJ2-5; D gene unclear. Germline assignment: CDR1 SNHLY and CDR2 FYNNEI. The CDR3 contains 14 residues. The germline V and J ends were trimmed by 1 base and 0 bases, with 6 bases remaining between them. Using reference TRBV2 and TRBJ2-5 for the parts outside the CDR3, the full variable domain is EPEVTQTPSHQVTQMGQEVILRCVPISNHLYFYWYRQILGQKVEFLVSFYNNEISEKSEIFDDQFSVERPDGSNFTLKIRSTKLEDSAMYFCASSEDKYQETQYFGPGTRLLVL.

The chain employs TRBV4-3 and TRBJ2-3; D unclear. V lost 0 bases, J lost 1 base, and 8 bases lay in between. The V gene's germline CDR1 is LGHNA and CDR2 YSLEER. CDR3 size: 15 residues. The CDR3: CASSQDRLGTDTQYF. DNA for the CDR3: TGCGCCAGCAGCCAAGACCGGTTGGGCACAGATACGCAGTATTTT.

The rearrangement uses TRBV5-4 and TRBJ2-1; 8 nucleotides agree with TRBD1. The CDR3 totals 16 residues. The V segment lost 0 bases and the J segment 5 bases; nucleotides outside the gene matches: 7. CDR1 is SGHNT and CDR2 is YYREEE in the germline V gene (reference sequence). This chain's CDR3 is CASSLVFGTGNNEQFF. In DNA form, the CDR3 reads TGTGCCAGCAGCTTGGTTTTCGGGACAGGAAACAATGAGCAGTTCTTC.

The rearrangement links TRBV2 to TRBJ2-5, with 7 bases that match TRBD1. The germline CDR1 and CDR2 sequences are SNHLY and FYNNEI. J lost 5 bases, V lost 7 bases, and 7 bases had no gene match. CDR3 length: 13 residues. Here the CDR3 reads CASIRTGWETQYF. In DNA form, the CDR3 reads TGTGCCAGCATACGGACAGGCTGGGAGACCCAGTACTTC.

The gene calls are TRBV19 and TRBJ2-7, with a weak D call TRBD1 (6 bases). Germline-derived CDR1 and CDR2 are LNHDA and SQIVND (reference sequence). Trimming took 7 bases from V and 1 from J, leaving 14 bases between them. The CDR3 covers 14 residues. CDR3 sequence: CASNRDINSYEQYF. As DNA, the CDR3 is TGTGCCAGTAACCGGGACATAAATTCCTACGAGCAGTACTTC.

The V gene is TRBV6-1, the J gene TRBJ1-4; 7 positions match TRBD1. V lost 4 bases to trimming and J lost 7 bases; unmatched junction nucleotides: 12. This CDR3 contains 16 residues. Germline V CDR1 and CDR2: MNHNS, SASEGT. CDR3 in DNA: TGTGCCAGCAGTGGGGGATACAGGGGAGTAGGTGAAAAACTGTTTTTT. Translated: CASSGGYRGVGEKLFF.

This clone occurred a few times. V gene TRBV2 combines with J gene TRBJ1-1; perhaps TRBD1 as D (6 bases). The CDR3 contains 14 residues. Germline assignment: CDR1 SNHLY and CDR2 FYNNEI. V lost 7 bases to trimming and J lost 3 bases, with 15 bases between them. The CDR3 coding sequence is TGTGCCAGCACCCCACAGGGATCGGACACTGAAGCTTTCTTT. This translates into CASTPQGSDTEAFF.

The chain uses TRBV5-6 and TRBJ2-6; D gene ambiguous. This CDR3 has 17 amino acids. Trimming stripped 3 bases from V and 0 bases from J, with 13 bases between. Germline V gives CDR1 SGHDT, CDR2 YYEEEE. The CDR3 protein is CASSSTHTFSGANVLTF. CDR3 in DNA: TGTGCCAGCAGCTCGACACACACGTTCTCTGGGGCCAACGTCCTGACTTTC.

This clone showed up just a few times. The DNA for the CDR3 is TGTGCCAGCAGTTGGGCCTCCTCCTACGAGCAGTACTTC. It codes for CASSWASSYEQYF. The chain links TRBV28 to TRBJ2-7; D gene uncertain. Germline assignment: CDR1 MDHEN and CDR2 SYDVKM. The CDR3 consists of 13 residues. Trimming left V 4 bases short and J 0 bases short, with 7 bases between.

The rearrangement links TRBV4-3 to TRBJ1-1; weak D call: TRBD1 (5 bases). The V end was cut by 2 bases, the J end by 8 bases, with 12 bases between. This CDR3 has 13 amino acids. Germline CDR1 LGHNA, CDR2 YSLEER. CDR3 DNA sequence: TGCGCCAGCAGCCAACTCACCGGGGGAGAAGCTTTCTTT. This codes for CASSQLTGGEAFF.

The CDR3 protein is CASSRLETQTQYF. The DNA of the CDR3 is TGTGCCAGCAGCCGACTAGAGACACAGACCCAGTACTTC. The chain couples TRBV11-1 to TRBJ2-5, with D maybe TRBD2 (6 bases). Trimming took off 5 bases at V and 6 bases at J, with 13 bases between the two ends. Per the germline V gene, CDR1 is SGHAT and CDR2 is FQDESV (reference sequence). This CDR3 region has 13 residues.

This chain links TRBV20-1 with TRBJ2-1, with D possibly being TRBD1 (5 bases). V lost 3 bases and J lost 9, with 9 bases in between. The germline CDR1 and CDR2 sequences are DFQATT and SNEGSKA (reference sequence). The CDR3 extends over 11 amino acids. CDR3 residues: CSARTDGEQFF. The CDR3 DNA reads as TGCAGTGCTAGGACAGACGGTGAGCAGTTCTTC.

The chain joins TRBV30 to TRBJ2-7; the match to TRBD1 covers 8 bases. Germline V CDR1 and CDR2: GTSNPN, SVGIG (reference sequence). The CDR3 length is 14 residues. The V gene end was trimmed by 2 bases and the J gene end by 3 bases; junction bases not matched to a gene: 6. CDR3 in DNA: TGTGCCTGGAGTAAGGGAGACAGGGGCTACGAGCAGTACTTC. This sequence encodes CAWSKGDRGYEQYF. Variable domain in full (rest from reference TRBV30 and TRBJ2-7): SQTIHQWPATLVQPVGSPLSLECTVEGTSNPNLYWYRQAAGRGLQLLFYSVGIGQISSEVPQNLSASRPQDRQFILSSKKLLLSDSGFYLCAWSKGDRGYEQYFGPGTRLTVT.

V and J are TRBV19 and TRBJ2-7; 9 bases match TRBD2. The J segment lost 3 bases and the V segment lost 5 bases, leaving 11 bases of the junction unmatched. Germline lookup yields CDR1 LNHDA and CDR2 SQIVND (reference sequence). This CDR3 is built from 16 residues. The CDR3 nucleotides are TGTGCCAGTAGTGCCCGACTAGCGGCGAACTTCTACGAGCAGTACTTC. Its translation: CASSARLAANFYEQYF.

The CDR3: CASSLSRGNEQFF. The CDR3, as DNA: TGCGCCAGCAGCCTTAGCAGGGGCAATGAGCAGTTCTTC. The genes are TRBV4-1 and TRBJ2-1; tentatively, D is TRBD1 (6 bases). V shed 4 bases and J shed 6 bases, with 10 bases lying between them. Germline V lookup: CDR1 MGHRA, CDR2 YSYEKL. The CDR3 has 13 residues.

The genes are TRBV28 and TRBJ2-3; TRBD2 aligns across 10 bases. V gave up 2 bases and J gave up 2 bases; unmatched junction bases: 4. This CDR3 is built from 16 residues. Germline CDR1 MDHEN, CDR2 SYDVKM. The CDR3 sequence: CASSLTSGVVTDTQYF. The CDR3, as DNA: TGTGCCAGCAGTTTAACTAGCGGGGTTGTCACAGATACGCAGTATTTT.

The chain carries TRBV29-1 and TRBJ2-7; 8 bases are shared with TRBD2. This CDR3 spans 14 amino acids. In germline, CDR1 is SQVTM, CDR2 ANQGSEA. V shed 4 bases and J 1 base; nucleotides not matched to a gene: 6. CDR3 coding DNA: TGCAGCGTTGTCGGGGCGGGGGGTTCCTACGAGCAGTACTTC. It specifies CSVVGAGGSYEQYF.